Each of the 27 T cell receptor beta chains below was sequenced from the same sample in a study of T cells in localized non-small cell lung cancer (dated by TCRdb to 2020 to 2022). The method was the immunoSEQ multiplex PCR assay. TCRdb provides this immuneACCESS table in a form limited to in-frame rearrangements. Some clones are lacking; in checked studies, under half of them reflect an unresolved V gene, and why the rest are absent is not known. The sample table holds approximately 10,000 clones, of which around 82% were seen once. Around 19% of the sample is held by the ten biggest clonotypes. The input for sequencing was peripheral blood mononuclear cells, taken before any cancer treatment. The receptors stem from a female donor aged 60 or older with stage II lung adenocarcinoma.

V and J are TRBV6-1 and TRBJ2-5, with 7 nucleotides matching TRBD2. The CDR3 totals 13 residues. V lost 9 bases to trimming and J lost 4 bases; unmatched junction nucleotides: 8. Germline loops: CDR1 MNHNS, CDR2 SASEGT. The CDR3 is CASKTGGGETQYF. The CDR3, as DNA: TGTGCCAGTAAGACGGGGGGTGGAGAGACCCAGTACTTC.

The chain couples TRBV18 to TRBJ2-7, with D perhaps matching TRBD2 (7 bases). The V gene's germline CDR1 is KGHSH and CDR2 LQKENI. CDR3 length: 15 amino acids. V was trimmed by 3 bases and J by 3 bases, leaving 15 bases between them. DNA for the CDR3: TGTGCCAGCTCACCGGCGGCAGGGGACTACTACGAGCAGTACTTC. Amino acids: CASSPAAGDYYEQYF.

The chain uses TRBV5-4 and TRBJ2-2, with a possible D match to TRBD1 (6 bases). This CDR3 is built from 14 residues. Trimming took off 4 bases at V and 5 bases at J, with 12 bases between the two ends. The germline gives CDR1 SGHNT, CDR2 YYREEE (reference sequence). The DNA for the CDR3 is TGTGCCAGCAGCCGTGGACAGCGGACCGGGGAGCTGTTTTTT. The encoded protein is CASSRGQRTGELFF. The entire variable domain, with the rest obtained from reference TRBV5-4 and TRBJ2-2, is as follows: ETGVTQSPTHLIKTRGQQVTLRCSSQSGHNTVSWYQQALGQGPQFIFQYYREEENGRGNFPPRFSGLQFPNYSSELNVNALELDDSALYLCASSRGQRTGELFFGEGSRLTVL.

The chain combines TRBV6-5 with TRBJ1-1; D is undetermined. In germline, CDR1 is MNHEY, CDR2 SVGAGI. V was cut by 2 bases and J by 4 bases, with 11 bases left in between. The CDR3 extends over 14 amino acids. CDR3 protein: CASSYDWRATEAFF. CDR3 nucleotides: TGTGCCAGCAGTTACGACTGGAGGGCCACTGAAGCTTTCTTT.

The chain joins TRBV2 to TRBJ1-2; possibly TRBD1 for D (6 bases). Trimming removed 6 bases at V and 8 bases at J, with 13 bases between. The germline V gene encodes CDR1 SNHLY and CDR2 FYNNEI. The length of the CDR3 is 12 residues. The CDR3 here is CASRDHREGYTF. Here the CDR3 DNA reads TGTGCCAGCAGGGACCACAGGGAAGGCTACACCTTC.

This CDR3 reads CASSLASEQYF. CDR3 coding DNA: TGCGCCAGCAGCTTGGCCTCCGAGCAGTACTTC. The chain combines TRBV5-1 with TRBJ2-7; D ambiguous. The CDR3 is 11 residues long. V gave up 0 bases and J gave up 6 bases, with 4 bases separating them. From germline, CDR1 is SGHRS and CDR2 YFSETQ.

This clone was seen more than once but under ten times. The chain has TRBV4-3 and TRBJ1-5; D remains ambiguous. The CDR3 is 14 amino acids. Per the germline V gene, CDR1 is LGHNA and CDR2 is YSLEER. Trimming removed 4 bases at V and 4 bases at J, with 11 bases between. CDR3 sequence (DNA): TGCGCCAGCAGCCTCTCTTACAGAAATCAGCCCCAGCATTTT. Translating gives CASSLSYRNQPQHF.

This clone was found once. This rearrangement joins TRBV4-1 to TRBJ1-2; D remains ambiguous. The V end was cut by 4 bases, the J end by 2 bases, with 11 bases between. This CDR3 is built from 14 residues. The germline CDR1 and CDR2 sequences are MGHRA and YSYEKL. Here the CDR3 DNA reads TGCGCCAGCAGCCCACGAGGGAAAAACTATGGCTACACCTTC. It translates to CASSPRGKNYGYTF.

The J gene is TRBJ2-2, the V gene TRBV4-2; possible D gene TRBD2, 5 bases. Between the trimmed V and J ends, which lost 4 bases and 5 bases, there was a span of 14 bases. The CDR3 length is 15 residues. Germline V gives CDR1 LGHNA, CDR2 YNFKEQ. CDR3 sequence: CASSRIGKRTGELFF. CDR3 nucleotide sequence: TGTGCCAGCAGCCGAATTGGAAAGCGGACCGGGGAGCTGTTTTTT.

The table lists this clone with a count of one. The chain uses TRBV6-5 and TRBJ1-2, with D tentatively TRBD1 (5 bases). The ends were cut back, 4 bases at V and 1 base at J, with 7 bases in the middle. CDR3 length: 13 residues. Germline CDR1 is MNHEY and CDR2 is SVGAGI. Here the CDR3 reads CASSWGGNYGYTF. Written as DNA, the CDR3 is TGTGCCAGCAGTTGGGGGGGTAACTATGGCTACACCTTC.

The chain recombines TRBV7-2 with TRBJ1-2; 7 nucleotides line up with TRBD1. V was pared by 3 bases and J by 4 bases, with 5 bases of the junction left unmatched. The germline gives CDR1 SGHTA, CDR2 FQGNSA. The CDR3 is 14 residues long. CDR3 in DNA: TGTGCCAGCAGCTTGGGGACAGAATCCTATGGCTACACCTTC. This gives the protein CASSLGTESYGYTF.

This clone was observed once. The rearrangement joins TRBV6-6 to TRBJ1-2, with 9 bases that match TRBD1. Trimming cost V 10 bases and J 4 bases; bases outside gene matches: 13. This CDR3 is built from 15 residues. The V gene's germline CDR1 is MNHNY and CDR2 SVGAGI (reference sequence). As DNA, the CDR3 is TGTGCCACCGGGACAGGGATGGTCCCGGCCTATGGCTACACCTTC. Translation gives CATGTGMVPAYGYTF.

The CDR3 DNA reads as TGTGCCAGCAGTCCGACAGATGGAGGTGGCAATCAGCCCCAGCATTTT. Encoded protein: CASSPTDGGGNQPQHF. The gene calls are TRBV28 and TRBJ1-5; perhaps TRBD1 as D (5 bases). Germline V gives CDR1 MDHEN, CDR2 SYDVKM. This CDR3 comprises 16 residues. The V gene lost 5 bases and the J gene lost 2 bases, with 16 bases spanning the gap.

V and J are TRBV19 and TRBJ1-5; D is unresolved. This CDR3 comprises 14 residues. Trimming cost V 4 bases and J 5 bases, with 12 bases left between them. The germline V gene has CDR1 LNHDA and CDR2 SQIVND (reference sequence). CDR3 DNA sequence: TGTGCCAGTAGTAACGGGTGGGGAGATCAGCCCCAGCATTTT. As protein: CASSNGWGDQPQHF.

In this sample, this clone turned up a few times. V gene TRBV10-1 combines with J gene TRBJ1-2; D gene uncertain. Trimming stripped 10 bases from V and 5 bases from J, with 26 bases between. Germline V gene data show CDR1 as WNHNN and CDR2 as SYGVQD (reference sequence). The CDR3 loop spans 16 amino acids. The CDR3 DNA follows: TGCGCCATTCTACCCCTAAAAAGCATCGTGTCGTATGGCTACACCTTC. This sequence encodes CAILPLKSIVSYGYTF.

This chain connects TRBV5-1 to TRBJ2-1, with D perhaps TRBD1 (5 bases). This CDR3 has 16 residues. Trimming pared 0 bases from V and 4 bases from J, leaving 14 bases between. In germline, CDR1 is SGHRS, CDR2 YFSETQ. CDR3 protein: CASSLVRVWDYNEQFF. CDR3 sequence (DNA): TGCGCCAGCAGCTTGGTCAGGGTCTGGGATTACAATGAGCAGTTCTTC.

The gene calls are TRBV10-2 and TRBJ1-2, with TRBD1 matching 10 bases. Germline V lookup: CDR1 WSHSY, CDR2 SAAADI. The CDR3 has 17 residues. Trimming at V came to 6 bases and at J to 0 bases, leaving 10 bases not matched to a gene. The CDR3 spells CASSGWDRGRTNYGYTF. The DNA for the CDR3 is TGCGCCAGCAGCGGGTGGGACAGGGGTCGGACTAACTATGGCTACACCTTC.

The rearrangement joins TRBV7-2 to TRBJ1-1, with unresolved D. Trimming left V 5 bases short and J 0 bases short, with 13 bases between. Germline assignment: CDR1 SGHTA and CDR2 FQGNSA. This CDR3 has 15 residues. In nucleotides, the CDR3 is TGTGCCAGCAGCCGAAGTGGCAGAATGAACACTGAAGCTTTCTTT. Amino acids: CASSRSGRMNTEAFF.

The chain is built from TRBV27 and TRBJ2-5; D possibly corresponds to TRBD2 (5 bases). This CDR3 has 13 amino acids. CDR1 MNHEY and CDR2 SMNVEV come from the germline V gene (reference sequence). Trimming took 4 bases from V and 1 from J, leaving 7 bases between them. The CDR3 coding sequence is TGTGCCAGCAGTTACCGGGGCCAAGAGACCCAGTACTTC. Its translation: CASSYRGQETQYF.

This chain connects TRBV27 to TRBJ1-2; TRBD1 aligns across 8 bases. Losses at the gene ends were 5 bases for V and 4 bases for J; bases not matched to a gene: 9. The CDR3 is 15 amino acids. The germline CDR1 and CDR2 sequences are MNHEY and SMNVEV (reference sequence). The DNA of the CDR3 is TGTGCCAGCAGTCCCAGACAGGGGAGTATCTATGGCTACACCTTC. Protein product: CASSPRQGSIYGYTF.

The CDR3 loop is CASSISFTAGELFF. CDR3 in DNA: TGTGCCAGTAGTATCTCCTTTACCGCCGGGGAGCTGTTTTTT. This chain connects TRBV19 to TRBJ2-2; no definite D call. CDR1 and CDR2 from the germline V gene are LNHDA and SQIVND (reference sequence). V was cut by 3 bases and J by 6 bases, with 11 bases left in between. The CDR3 consists of 14 residues. Full variable domain (rest looked up from reference TRBV19 and TRBJ2-2): DGGITQSPKYLFRKEGQNVTLSCEQNLNHDAMYWYRQDPGQGLRLIYYSQIVNDFQKGDIAEGYSVSREKKESFPLTVTSAQKNPTAFYLCASSISFTAGELFFGEGSRLTVL.

V is TRBV29-1 and J is TRBJ2-3; TRBD1 aligns across 7 bases. CDR3 length: 16 amino acids. The germline V gene has CDR1 SQVTM and CDR2 ANQGSEA. V was clipped by 6 bases and J by 2 bases; unmatched bases: 14. The CDR3 protein is CSVLGQPLAHTDTQYF. In DNA, the CDR3 is TGCAGCGTCCTGGGACAGCCGTTAGCCCACACAGATACGCAGTATTTT.

This clone was detected only once. This chain connects TRBV7-2 to TRBJ1-4, with 7 nucleotides matching TRBD1. CDR3 size: 15 residues. In germline, CDR1 is SGHTA, CDR2 FQGNSA. V dropped 0 bases and J dropped 6; count of bases not matched to a gene: 4. The CDR3 reads CASSLAGTAYEKLFF. The CDR3 DNA is TGTGCCAGCAGCTTAGCCGGGACAGCCTATGAAAAACTGTTTTTT.

The genes are TRBV29-1 and TRBJ1-1; TRBD1 is a possible D gene (5 bases). The CDR3 is made up of 14 amino acids. Trimming cost V 7 bases and J 1 base, with 16 bases left between them. CDR1 and CDR2 (germline): SQVTM, ANQGSEA. CDR3 DNA: TGCAGCGGGGAGCGGGACGACACGAACACTGAAGCTTTCTTT. This encodes CSGERDDTNTEAFF.

The V call is TRBV20-1, the J call TRBJ2-1, with TRBD2 as a possible D gene (5 bases). Germline CDR1 and CDR2: DFQATT and SNEGSKA (reference sequence). The CDR3 is 11 amino acids. The DNA for the CDR3 is TGCAGCCACCGGGGTTACAATGAGCAGTTCTTC. Translating gives CSHRGYNEQFF.

The chain couples TRBV19 to TRBJ1-1; TRBD1 agrees at 10 bases. CDR1 LNHDA and CDR2 SQIVND come from the germline V gene (reference sequence). The CDR3 has 17 amino acids. Trimming took 3 bases from V and 5 from J; bases not matched to a gene: 12. CDR3 sequence (DNA): TGTGCCAGTAGTATCAAAGACAGGGGGCGATATATAACTGAAGCTTTCTTT. Translated: CASSIKDRGRYITEAFF.

The CDR3 loop reads CASSPPDSYSNYGYTF. Here the CDR3 DNA reads TGTGCCAGCTCACCCCCGGACAGCTACTCTAACTATGGCTACACCTTC. V gene TRBV18 combines with J gene TRBJ1-2; a possible D gene is TRBD1 (6 bases). CDR3 length: 16 amino acids. In germline, CDR1 is KGHSH, CDR2 LQKENI. The V gene lost 3 bases and the J gene lost 0 bases, with 14 bases spanning the gap. The complete variable domain, with remaining parts taken from reference TRBV18 and TRBJ1-2, reads NAGVMQNPRHLVRRRGQEARLRCSPMKGHSHVYWYRQLPEEGLKFMVYLQKENIIDESGMPKERFSAEFPKEGPSILRIQQVVRGDSAAYFCASSPPDSYSNYGYTFGSGTRLTVV.